Detailed here is one T cell receptor beta chain. What it binds is unknown. The source of the sample is a study of CXCR3-negative and CXCR3-positive naive CD8 T cells. Findings and caveats of the study: Naive cells that were CXCR3-positive had more hydrophobic TRB CDR3s (compared with CXCR3-negative naive cells). Both naive subsets carried similar amounts of surface CD5, so TCR strength was inferred from TRB CDR3 properties.

The germline gives CDR1 SQVTM, CDR2 ANQGSEA. CDR3 size: 15 residues. Triplicate sorts, hundreds of thousands of cells apiece, were made for each CD8+ T cell subset. Naive CD8+ T cells were CD45RO-CCR7+CD27+CD95-. Libraries were UMI-labeled 5' RACE TRB cDNA. TCRdb re-called the 5' RACE reads and gives one entry per CDR3 protein, without DNA. The ten top clones account for approximately 1.3%, within a sample of about 6,900 distinct CDR3 sequences. Sequenced material: naive CXCR3+ CD8+ T cells from blood. Subset meaning: CD45RO-CCR7+CD27+CD95- naive CD8+ T cells expressing CXCR3 (TNR3+). This clonotype originated in a human donor in good health. Some clones in this sample may be carry-over from other donors' samples. The chain couples TRBV29-1 to TRBJ2-1; TCRdb calls TRBD1, which cannot be checked without DNA. CDR3 in amino acids: CSVPGPTVVGNEQFF.